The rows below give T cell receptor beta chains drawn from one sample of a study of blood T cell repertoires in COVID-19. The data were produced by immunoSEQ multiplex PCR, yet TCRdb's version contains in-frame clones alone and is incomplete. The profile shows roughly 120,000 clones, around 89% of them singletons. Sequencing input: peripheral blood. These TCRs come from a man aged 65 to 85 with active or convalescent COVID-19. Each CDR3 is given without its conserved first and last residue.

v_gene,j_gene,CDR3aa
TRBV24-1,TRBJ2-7,ATSPNGRDYEQY
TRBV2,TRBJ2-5,ASSADRVSQETQY
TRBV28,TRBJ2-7,ASRYSGESEQY
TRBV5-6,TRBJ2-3,ASSFGLGDNTDTQY
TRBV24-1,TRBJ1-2,ATSDPRAGYGYT
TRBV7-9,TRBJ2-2,ASSSSHRVGSNTGELF
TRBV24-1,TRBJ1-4,ATSELGTGDWKLF
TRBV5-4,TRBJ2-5,ASSTKQGYQETQY
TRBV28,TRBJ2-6,ASSLASGTGANVLT
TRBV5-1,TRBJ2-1,ASSLRPQGAAYNEQF
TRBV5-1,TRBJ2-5,ASSLGTSFQMTIETQY
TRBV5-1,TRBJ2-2,ASSFPRDNGELF
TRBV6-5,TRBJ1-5,ASRTGTSGNQPQH